One sample yielded the 10 T cell receptor beta chains listed below, sequenced in a study of beta chain features in type 1 diabetes (dated by TCRdb to 2017 to 2018). Receptor amplification or capture employed the immunoSEQ multiplex PCR assay. All of the isolated RNA was reverse transcribed with the High Capacity cDNA Reverse Transcription Kit, so expressed TCRB transcripts were sequenced. Here the immuneACCESS table is served through TCRdb, limited to in-frame sequences with V and J called. Missing clones are a known gap in these copies; in checked studies unresolved V genes cover under half, and the rest lacks a known reason. The sample table shows 300,000 to 350,000 clones, and approximately 15% are seen once. The biggest ten clones account for over 0.014% of the sample. Their antigens remain unidentified. Here is what the overall study found, with its caveats: Type 1 diabetes patients showed a moderate but significant shortening of TCRB CDR3 length in all four CD4+ subsets.

What was sequenced was naive CD4+ T cells from blood. What the cell subset or site label conveys for this sample: true naive CD4+ T cells. The receptors shown here come from a woman aged 18-29 years with type 1 diabetes.

The CDR3 is CASSVAGTGGSGTEAFF. The DNA of the CDR3 is TGTGCCAGCAGCGTAGCAGGGACAGGGGGCTCGGGCACTGAAGCTTTCTTT. This chain links TRBV9 with TRBJ1-1; TRBD1 aligns across 12 bases. The V gene's germline CDR1 is SGDLS and CDR2 YYNGEE. The CDR3 contains 17 residues. V shed 0 bases and J 4 bases; nucleotides not matched to a gene: 7.

The V and J genes are TRBV6-6 and TRBJ2-5; 7 bases are shared with TRBD1. This CDR3 has 15 amino acids. Germline V CDR1 and CDR2: MNHNY, SVGAGI (reference sequence). With V trimmed by 4 bases and J by 4 bases, 9 bases remained unmatched. The CDR3 here is CASSFDRALGETQYF. As DNA, the CDR3 is TGTGCCAGCAGTTTTGACAGGGCTCTAGGAGAGACCCAGTACTTC.

The chain links TRBV29-1 to TRBJ2-3, with TRBD1 matching 7 bases. Germline loops: CDR1 SQVTM, CDR2 ANQGSEA. This CDR3 spans 15 amino acids. V shed 4 bases, J shed 3 bases, and the junction held 10 bases outside the gene matches. Here the CDR3 DNA reads TGCAGCGTTGCCCTAAAAGGGGGCACGACAGATACGCAGTATTTT. It is translated as CSVALKGGTTDTQYF.

The rearrangement links TRBV10-2 to TRBJ2-7, with TRBD2 as a possible D gene (6 bases). Germline V gives CDR1 WSHSY, CDR2 SAAADI. With 2 bases removed from V and 7 bases from J, the gap between germline ends came to 12 bases. The CDR3 runs to 13 residues. The CDR3 DNA reads TGCGCCAGCAGTGAGGGGCGGCGGGGAGAGCAGTACTTC. It specifies CASSEGRRGEQYF.

This clone was observed a handful of times. J is TRBJ2-1 and V is TRBV7-2; weak D call: TRBD2 (7 bases). CDR3 size: 14 residues. Trimming left V 1 base short and J 8 bases short, with 12 bases between. Germline-derived CDR1 and CDR2 are SGHTA and FQGNSA. The CDR3 reads CASSLVGGGYEQFF. CDR3 DNA sequence: TGTGCCAGCAGCTTAGTGGGAGGGGGGTATGAGCAGTTCTTC.

The chain couples TRBV6-5 to TRBJ2-5; a weak D match, TRBD2 (7 bases). The ends were cut back, 7 bases at V and 1 base at J, with 10 bases in the middle. CDR3 size: 13 residues. Looked up from germline, CDR1 is MNHEY and CDR2 is SVGAGI. The CDR3 DNA sequence: TGTGCCAGCAAGGGGGGGGGCCAAGAGACCCAGTACTTC. Encoded protein: CASKGGGQETQYF.

This clone was seen a few times. This chain links TRBV21-1 with TRBJ2-1; the table assigns TRBD2, which was not confirmed against the DNA. TRBV21-1 is described as a pseudogene. The CDR3 extends over 21 amino acids. In nucleotides, the CDR3 is TGTGCCAGCAGCAACGGGTCAGGGCGGTGGGCAGCGGGAGTGTGCTACAATGAGCAGTTCTTC. This codes for CASSNGSGRWAAGVCYNEQFF.

This clone has only a few counts. This CDR3 reads CSASAPGAQYF. The CDR3 DNA sequence: TGCAGTGCTAGCGCCCCAGGGGCCCAGTACTTC. This chain links TRBV20-1 with TRBJ2-5; D perhaps matches TRBD1 (6 bases). The germline V and J ends were trimmed by 3 bases and 9 bases, with 11 bases remaining between them. The CDR3 has 11 amino acids. CDR1 DFQATT and CDR2 SNEGSKA come from the germline V gene (reference sequence).

The rearrangement links TRBV2 to TRBJ2-3; 8 nucleotides line up with TRBD2. The CDR3 totals 16 residues. Germline CDR1 SNHLY, CDR2 FYNNEI. V lost 4 bases to trimming and J lost 5 bases; unmatched junction nucleotides: 11. This chain's CDR3 is CASSVTSGNRGDTQYF. CDR3 nucleotides: TGTGCCAGCAGTGTCACTAGCGGAAACCGGGGAGATACGCAGTATTTT.

This clone was recorded a few times. The chain recombines TRBV7-8 with TRBJ2-7; a possible D gene is TRBD1 (6 bases). V lost 6 bases and J lost 1, with 13 bases in between. The germline CDR1 and CDR2 sequences are SGHVS and FQNEAQ. The CDR3 spans 14 residues. This CDR3 reads CASSRTGQSYEQYV. CDR3 bases: TGTGCCAGCAGTAGAACAGGGCAATCCTACGAGCAGTACGTC.